This T cell receptor (beta chain) was captured by sequencing in a study of Graves' ophthalmopathy and Graves' hyperthyroidism (dated by TCRdb to 2016 to 2018). A note on the overall study: Peripheral blood was collected at initial diagnosis, prior to any treatment. The study used signatures of the TCR beta repertoire to tell Graves' ophthalmopathy apart from Graves' hyperthyroidism and to predict which patients would progress to ophthalmopathy. In total, 135 blood samples were TCR-sequenced: fewer than 50 ophthalmopathy, some 75 hyperthyroidism and roughly 17 hyperthyroidism-to-ophthalmopathy patients. To explore V-J signatures that separate ophthalmopathy from hyperthyroidism, a discovery set of about 100 patients was enrolled, consisting of about 45 with ophthalmopathy and around 60 with stable hyperthyroidism. An independent validation cohort comprised roughly 20 hyperthyroidism patients and over 15 patients who later progressed from hyperthyroidism to ophthalmopathy. T-cell repertoires of thyroid tissue and blood were compared in more than five hyperthyroidism patients. Following sampling, methimazole starting at 30 mg daily was administered to hyperthyroidism patients, and high-dose intravenous methylprednisolone was administered to ophthalmopathy patients. What the research found in general, with its limitations: Sample size was not statistically predetermined, and group allocation was not concealed from the investigators. In validation, the model predicted ophthalmopathy progression with 55% to 71% sensitivity and around 72% specificity; roughly eleven predicted patients were CT-confirmed with GO in a median of about 6.1 months. Most of the expanded thyroid clonotypes with a frequency above 0.001 were also detected in blood, and it was suggested that the thyroid immune response may be reflected by blood repertoires. Ophthalmopathy was separated from stable hyperthyroidism by the 13-signature model with more than 85% sensitivity and about 81% specificity in cross-validation and with 80%/75% in the test set.

The CDR3 runs 14 residues from the cysteine to the phenylalanine. The kept DNA is CDR3 alone, 42 bases in frame from the first base. V sheds 5 bases and J sheds 3 bases, leaving 8 bases between their ends. The germline V gene encodes CDR1 SGHTA and CDR2 FQGTGA. For repertoire sequencing, the TCR beta CDR3 regions were amplified from RNA transcripts. HTBI primers and the Qiagen OneStep RT-PCR kit were used in a first-round RT-PCR, which was followed by a second-round multiplex PCR, size selection and purification. Sequencing of the libraries was carried out on an Illumina HiSeq2000 in paired-end mode with 100 bp reads. Processing in the source paper ran as follows. SOAPnuke was used for read processing, and reads with adapters, uncalled bases, a mean Phred below 15, or no exact constant-primer or identifier match were discarded. COPE v1.2.5 was used to merge high-quality paired reads. Each unique nucleotide sequence was defined as a clonotype, and clonotypes were aligned to IMGT TRB V, D and J references with MiTCR v1.1. The analysis was limited to V-J combinations with a frequency above 0.0001, which together covered approximately 99% of the repertoires. A TCR clonal expansion and chaos score per V-J combination was defined as the ratio of F50 clonal expansion to chaos observed in the TCRdist matrix. Welch's t-statistics and random forest were used to reduce the features to about twelve V-J combinations, which were then used as input to a naive Bayes classifier. The Morisita-Horn index was used to measure how similar the thyroid and blood repertoires were. The public reads were reprocessed in TCRdb via fastp at Q25 and MiXCR, keeping in-frame beta chains. Duplicate CDR3 protein sequences are folded into a single record with the most common DNA and genes. TCRdb's processing, not the authors' own work, is the source of the V and J calls. The sample yields about 740,000 distinct CDR3 sequences; 40% were counted once. The ten largest make up about 40% of the sample.

Ten or more counts support this clonotype. Its specific antigen is unknown. No base qualities exist here, and no much larger clone lies one base off it. Patients with ophthalmopathy had moderately to severely active disease, with a Clinical Activity Score of 3 or more, a NOSPECS grade of 4 or more, and a disease duration of less than 3 months. Anyone with other autoimmune diseases, uncontrolled infections, pregnancy or lactation was excluded from the study. Clinical symptoms, serum thyroxine, TRAb, thyroid ultrasound and orbital computed tomography were used for diagnosis. PBMCs were isolated from 7.5 to 10 ml of fresh peripheral blood by Ficoll-Paque density gradient centrifugation. Total RNA was extracted using Trizol reagent, and RNA quality was checked on an Agilent 2100 Bioanalyzer.

The rearranged chain carries TRBV7-3 and TRBJ1-6, with the D gene call left open. Sequencing used peripheral blood. The clonotype originates from an adult man with Graves' ophthalmopathy. The DNA reads TGTGCCAGCAGCCAACAAGGCTATAATTCACCCCTCCACTTT. Its amino acids are CASSQQGYNSPLHF.